What follows are 26 T cell receptor beta chains derived from one specimen sequenced in a study of blood T cell repertoires in COVID-19. Assay: immunoSEQ multiplex PCR; the TCRdb copy retains only in-frame clones and omits some. The data contain approximately 93,000 clones, roughly 90% of them seen just once; the ten biggest clones take up about 25%. The material sequenced was peripheral blood. Source of these receptors: a man over 45 with active or convalescent COVID-19.

This sequence joins TRBV6-1 and TRBJ1-2, with TRBD1 matching 7 bases. The J segment lost 3 bases and the V segment lost 3 bases, leaving 7 bases of the junction unmatched. From germline, CDR1 is MNHNS and CDR2 SASEGT. This CDR3 has 15 amino acids. In DNA form, the CDR3 reads TGTGCCAGCAGTGAGGGACGGACAGGTTACTATGGCTACACCTTC. This sequence encodes CASSEGRTGYYGYTF.

V is TRBV5-4 and J is TRBJ2-3, with TRBD2 matching 13 bases. The trim removed 2 bases at V and 3 bases at J, leaving 9 bases unmatched. Germline V gene lookup returns CDR1 SGHNT and CDR2 YYREEE (reference sequence). CDR3 length equals 18 residues. CDR3 protein: CASSFQNTLAGGTDTQYF. In nucleotides, the CDR3 is TGTGCCAGCAGCTTCCAAAACACACTAGCGGGGGGGACAGATACGCAGTATTTT.

The chain recombines TRBV12-3 or TRBV12-4 with TRBJ1-4; D ambiguous. Trimming took off 5 bases at V and 7 bases at J, with 5 bases between the two ends. The CDR3 has 11 amino acids. CDR3 in DNA: TGTGCCAGCAGTAACGGTGAAAAACTGTTTTTT. As protein: CASSNGEKLFF.

This chain uses TRBV29-1 with TRBJ2-2; D is uncertain. Germline values: CDR1 SQVTM, CDR2 ANQGSEA. The CDR3 loop spans 14 amino acids. Deletions cut 3 bases from V and 1 base from J, with 9 bases between. As DNA, the CDR3 is TGCAGCGTTGAGGGCAGAAAGAACACCGGGGAGCTGTTTTTT. As protein: CSVEGRKNTGELFF.

V is TRBV24-1 and J is TRBJ2-3, with 10 bases matching TRBD2. From germline, CDR1 is KGHDR and CDR2 SFDVKD. V was clipped by 0 bases and J by 1 base; unmatched bases: 3. The CDR3 covers 17 residues. CDR3 sequence (DNA): TGTGCCACCAGTGATTTGCAAGGGACTAGCGGCACAGATACGCAGTATTTT. Protein sequence: CATSDLQGTSGTDTQYF.

The chain recombines TRBV6-6 with TRBJ2-2; TRBD1 is a possible D gene (5 bases). Trimming stripped 11 bases from V and 2 bases from J, with 9 bases between. The CDR3 has 12 amino acids. Germline values: CDR1 MNHNY, CDR2 SVGAGI (reference sequence). This chain's CDR3 is CAGQGNTGELFF. CDR3 DNA sequence: TGTGCCGGGCAGGGCAACACCGGGGAGCTGTTTTTT.

The chain has TRBV13 and TRBJ1-3, with D perhaps TRBD1 (6 bases). The germline V and J ends were trimmed by 5 bases and 0 bases, with 8 bases remaining between them. CDR1 is PRHDT, CDR2 FYEKMQ, per germline (reference sequence). CDR3 length: 14 residues. CDR3: CASSPDSSGNTIYF. For the CDR3, the DNA is TGTGCCAGCAGCCCGGACAGCTCTGGAAACACCATATATTTT.

This clone occurred once. The genes are TRBV5-4 and TRBJ1-3, with no clear D. Germline loops: CDR1 SGHNT, CDR2 YYREEE (reference sequence). V lost 0 bases to trimming and J lost 0 bases, with 7 bases between them. CDR3 length: 15 residues. The DNA of the CDR3 is TGTGCCAGCAGCTTGGACCGGAGCTCTGGAAACACCATATATTTT. Protein: CASSLDRSSGNTIYF.

The rearrangement links TRBV28 to TRBJ1-4, with 7 positions matching TRBD1. The CDR3 extends over 14 amino acids. J was trimmed by 8 bases and V by 5 bases; bases with no gene match: 8. CDR1 is MDHEN, CDR2 SYDVKM, per germline. The CDR3 sequence is CASSAWTGREKLFF. The CDR3, as DNA: TGTGCCAGCAGTGCTTGGACAGGAAGGGAAAAACTGTTTTTT.

This clone was found once. The CDR3: CASSPPVGGHNEQFF. The CDR3 nucleotides are TGTGCCAGCTCACCACCGGTTGGCGGCCACAATGAGCAGTTCTTC. The chain uses TRBV18 and TRBJ2-1; D not certain. Germline V lookup: CDR1 KGHSH, CDR2 LQKENI. V lost 0 bases and J lost 5, with 11 bases in between. The CDR3 loop spans 15 amino acids.

The rearrangement joins TRBV28 to TRBJ2-6, with 8 positions matching TRBD1. This CDR3 spans 18 amino acids. V was clipped by 5 bases and J by 2 bases; unmatched bases: 11. Germline V gene lookup returns CDR1 MDHEN and CDR2 SYDVKM. CDR3 nucleotide sequence: TGTGCCAGCAGTCCGAACGGTGAGGGACAGGCTGGGGCCAACGTCCTGACTTTC. Translation gives CASSPNGEGQAGANVLTF.

The V gene is TRBV9, the J gene TRBJ2-5; 9 bases line up with TRBD1. The CDR3 has 15 residues. CDR1 is SGDLS, CDR2 YYNGEE, per germline. V lost 0 bases, J lost 3 bases, and 3 bases stayed unmatched. This CDR3 is CASSVEGTGKETQYF. The CDR3 DNA reads TGTGCCAGCAGCGTAGAAGGGACAGGGAAAGAGACCCAGTACTTC. The entire variable domain, with the rest obtained from reference TRBV9 and TRBJ2-5, is as follows: DSGVTQTPKHLITATGQRVTLRCSPRSGDLSVYWYQQSLDQGLQFLIQYYNGEERAKGNILERFSAQQFPDLHSELNLSSLELGDSALYFCASSVEGTGKETQYFGPGTRLLVL.

The rearrangement joins TRBV25-1 to TRBJ2-3; 8 positions match TRBD2. V shed 5 bases and J 0 bases; nucleotides not matched to a gene: 13. CDR3 length: 18 amino acids. CDR1 is MGHDK and CDR2 is SYGVNS in the germline V gene. The CDR3 sequence: CASSLSGSSWVSTDTQYF. The CDR3 nucleotides read TGTGCCAGCAGTCTGAGCGGGAGTAGCTGGGTTAGCACAGATACGCAGTATTTT. The variable domain in full, with the rest retrieved from reference TRBV25-1 and TRBJ2-3, is EADIYQTPRYLVIGTGKKITLECSQTMGHDKMYWYQQDPGMELHLIHYSYGVNSTEKGDLSSESTVSRIRTEHFPLTLESARPSHTSQYLCASSLSGSSWVSTDTQYFGPGTRLTVL.

This chain links TRBV28 with TRBJ1-2; 9 bases agree with TRBD1. There are 16 residues in the CDR3. Germline V gene data show CDR1 as MDHEN and CDR2 as SYDVKM. After removal of 4 bases from V and 8 bases from J, the junction contained 14 bases not matched to a gene. The CDR3 coding sequence is TGTGCCAGCAGTTCCCCTGGGGGGACAGGGTTTTTCGGCTACACCTTC. This codes for CASSSPGGTGFFGYTF.

This clone was seen once. The CDR3 DNA reads TGTGCCAGCAGCCAAGCGGCGGGGACAGGGGTAAGCCCCCGAGTGACCCACTCCTACGAGCAGTACTTC. This encodes CASSQAAGTGVSPRVTHSYEQYF. V and J are TRBV4-2 and TRBJ2-7; 10 bases match TRBD1. Germline trimming cut 1 base from V and 0 bases from J; bases unmatched to any gene: 24. Germline-derived CDR1 and CDR2 are LGHNA and YNFKEQ. The CDR3 runs 23 residues.

The chain couples TRBV29-1 to TRBJ2-2; D remains unclear. Germline CDR1 reads SQVTM; CDR2 reads ANQGSEA. CDR3 length equals 16 residues. V lost 4 bases to trimming and J lost 0 bases, with 15 bases between them. The CDR3 DNA sequence: TGCAGCGTTGGGGCAGCCGGAAACGCGAACACCGGGGAGCTGTTTTTT. This translates into CSVGAAGNANTGELFF.

This chain joins TRBV7-9 and TRBJ2-2; D ambiguous. Germline V gene lookup returns CDR1 SEHNR and CDR2 FQNEAQ (reference sequence). CDR3 length equals 14 residues. V lost 3 bases to trimming and J lost 5 bases, with 10 bases between them. The CDR3 region has the DNA TGTGCCAGCAGCTTTGCGATACAGACCGGGGAGCTGTTTTTT. As protein: CASSFAIQTGELFF.

The chain joins TRBV5-1 to TRBJ1-6; 7 bases match TRBD1. CDR1 is SGHRS and CDR2 is YFSETQ in the germline V gene. The V gene end was trimmed by 4 bases and the J gene end by 6 bases; junction bases not matched to a gene: 4. The CDR3 runs 14 residues. The CDR3 DNA is TGCGCCAGCAGCCCCGGGACAGTTAATTCACCCCTCCACTTT. Translated, it gives CASSPGTVNSPLHF.

In this sample, this clone turned up once. The J gene is TRBJ2-6, the V gene TRBV10-3, with a tentative D call TRBD1 (5 bases). V was shortened by 10 bases and J by 2 bases, with 18 bases between the two germline ends. The CDR3 has 16 residues. The germline V gene encodes CDR1 ENHRY and CDR2 SYGVKD. The CDR3 region has the DNA TGTGCCACCAAGGGGCGGACCTGGGCTGGGGCCAACGTCCTGACTTTC. It encodes CATKGRTWAGANVLTF.

J is TRBJ1-6 and V is TRBV4-3, with TRBD1 as a possible D gene (6 bases). Germline CDR1 and CDR2: LGHNA and YSLEER. Trimming took 1 base from V and 4 from J, leaving 11 bases between them. This CDR3 is built from 16 residues. CDR3 in DNA: TGCGCCAGCAGCCAAGGAGGGACATCTTATAATTCACCCCTCCACTTT. Protein product: CASSQGGTSYNSPLHF.

This sequence joins TRBV6-1 and TRBJ2-1; 10 positions match TRBD2. In germline, CDR1 is MNHNS, CDR2 SASEGT. J gave up 9 bases and V 1 base, and 6 bases lay outside the gene matches. This CDR3 has 15 residues. This chain's CDR3 is CASSEEGLAGGEQFF. The DNA for the CDR3 is TGTGCCAGCAGTGAAGAGGGATTAGCGGGGGGTGAGCAGTTCTTC.

The genes are TRBV5-1 and TRBJ1-4; possible D gene TRBD1, 5 bases. This CDR3 is built from 15 residues. Between the trimmed V and J ends, which lost 0 bases and 7 bases, there was a span of 13 bases. The germline V gene encodes CDR1 SGHRS and CDR2 YFSETQ. CDR3 protein: CASSLAGGAGEKLFF. The CDR3, as DNA: TGCGCCAGCAGCTTGGCCGGGGGTGCTGGTGAAAAACTGTTTTTT.

This chain connects TRBV28 to TRBJ1-6, with D perhaps TRBD1 (5 bases). CDR3 length: 13 amino acids. Germline CDR1 MDHEN, CDR2 SYDVKM. V lost 8 bases and J 13 bases, leaving 18 bases between the germline ends. This CDR3 is CASCAPGGDPLHF. The CDR3 coding sequence is TGTGCCAGCTGTGCCCCGGGAGGGGATCCCCTCCACTTT. The variable domain in full, with the rest retrieved from reference TRBV28 and TRBJ1-6, is DVKVTQSSRYLVKRTGEKVFLECVQDMDHENMFWYRQDPGLGLRLIYFSYDVKMKEKGDIPEGYSVSREKKERFSLILESASTNQTSMYLCASCAPGGDPLHFGNGTRLTVT.

The J gene is TRBJ1-2, the V gene TRBV29-1, with D maybe TRBD1 (5 bases). Germline V gene lookup returns CDR1 SQVTM and CDR2 ANQGSEA. This CDR3 comprises 15 residues. The V and J ends lost 5 bases and 7 bases respectively, with 23 bases between them. CDR3 sequence (DNA): TGCAGCGTTCTTCCCCACGGTCGAAGGGACTCTGGCTACACCTTC. Translated: CSVLPHGRRDSGYTF.

The CDR3 region is CASSQGSVTGELFF. The CDR3 DNA is TGTGCCAGCAGCCAAGGATCGGTCACCGGGGAGCTGTTTTTT. This chain links TRBV3-1 (or the pseudogene TRBV3-2) with TRBJ2-2; no clear D. The CDR3 is 14 amino acids. Trimming took 1 base from V and 4 from J, leaving 7 bases between them. Germline CDR1 and CDR2: LGHDT and YNNKEL (reference sequence).

This clone was seen a handful of times. The rearrangement uses TRBV25-1 and TRBJ1-6, with a possible D match to TRBD1 (5 bases). V was cut by 5 bases and J by 9 bases, with 8 bases left in between. The CDR3 has 12 residues. From germline, CDR1 is MGHDK and CDR2 SYGVNS. The CDR3 reads CASSSRVSPLHF. CDR3 DNA sequence: TGTGCCAGCAGTTCCAGGGTTTCACCCCTCCACTTT.